This T cell receptor (beta chain) was documented in a study of T cell responses to AZD1222 COVID-19 vaccine. Study results and caveats: After the peak T cell response, and only then, were repertoires sampled. Spike-specific TCR breadth and depth both grew after two AZD1222 doses. Donors in the cohort were predominantly white British and more often female, and clonal diversity was possibly underestimated. Baseline seropositivity characterized only a handful of AZD1222 recipients.

Germline V gene lookup returns CDR1 SGHTA and CDR2 FQGNSA. V lost 1 base and J lost 1, with 8 bases in between. The CDR3 sequence is 15 residues long. Some clones are missing from TCRdb's copy, which holds only in-frame ones; the method was immunoSEQ multiplex PCR. The sample lists tens of thousands of clones, roughly four fifths occurring once. Concerning this clone: What it binds is not known.

The chain is built from TRBV7-2 and TRBJ1-5; the D gene is possibly TRBD1 (6 bases). This specimen was peripheral blood, taken 28 days after the second AZD1222 dose. This receptor was taken from an adult who received the AZD1222 COVID-19 vaccine. This CDR3 reads CASSLGQASNQPQHF. As DNA, the CDR3 is TGTGCCAGCAGCTTAGGACAGGCAAGCAATCAGCCCCAGCATTTT.